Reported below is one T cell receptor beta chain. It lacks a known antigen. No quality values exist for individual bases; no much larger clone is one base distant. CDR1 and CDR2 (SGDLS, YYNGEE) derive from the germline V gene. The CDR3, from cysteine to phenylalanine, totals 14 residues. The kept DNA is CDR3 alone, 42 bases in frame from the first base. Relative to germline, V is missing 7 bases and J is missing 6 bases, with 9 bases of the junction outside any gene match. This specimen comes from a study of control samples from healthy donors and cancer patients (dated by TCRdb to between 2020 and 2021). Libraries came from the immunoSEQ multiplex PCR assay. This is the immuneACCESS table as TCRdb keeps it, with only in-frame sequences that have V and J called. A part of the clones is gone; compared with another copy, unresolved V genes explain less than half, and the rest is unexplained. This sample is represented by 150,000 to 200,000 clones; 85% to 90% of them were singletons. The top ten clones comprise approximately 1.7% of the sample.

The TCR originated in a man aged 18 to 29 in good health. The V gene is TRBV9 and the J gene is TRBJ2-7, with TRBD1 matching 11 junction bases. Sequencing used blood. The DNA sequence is TGTGCCAGCGGTGCCCGGGACAGGGGGGGCGAGCAGTACTTC. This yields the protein CASGARDRGGEQYF.